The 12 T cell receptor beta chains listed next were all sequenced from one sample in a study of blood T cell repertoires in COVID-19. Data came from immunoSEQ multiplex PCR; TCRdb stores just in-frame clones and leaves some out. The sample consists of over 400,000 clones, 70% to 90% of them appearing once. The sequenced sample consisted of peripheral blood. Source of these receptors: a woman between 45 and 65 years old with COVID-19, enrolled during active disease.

Here the CDR3 reads CASSPFPLSSYNEQFF. The CDR3 bases are TGTGCCAGCAGCCCATTCCCCCTTAGCTCCTACAATGAGCAGTTCTTC. V and J are TRBV11-1 and TRBJ2-1; no firm D call. The length of the CDR3 is 16 residues. Deletions cut 5 bases from V and 0 bases from J, with 14 bases between. The germline V gene encodes CDR1 SGHAT and CDR2 FQDESV (reference sequence).

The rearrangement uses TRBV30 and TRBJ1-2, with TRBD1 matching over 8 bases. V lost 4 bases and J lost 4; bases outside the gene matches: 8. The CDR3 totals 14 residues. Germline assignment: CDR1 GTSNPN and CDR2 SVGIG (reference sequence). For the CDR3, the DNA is TGTGCCTGGACTCGGGACAGGTTATCCTATGGCTACACCTTC. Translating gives CAWTRDRLSYGYTF.

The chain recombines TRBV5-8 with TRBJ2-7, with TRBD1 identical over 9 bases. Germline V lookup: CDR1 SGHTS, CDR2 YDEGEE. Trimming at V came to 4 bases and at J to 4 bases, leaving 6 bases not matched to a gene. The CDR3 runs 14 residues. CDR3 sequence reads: CASSHAGQGYEQYF. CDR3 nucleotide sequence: TGTGCCAGCAGCCACGCGGGACAGGGATACGAGCAGTACTTC.

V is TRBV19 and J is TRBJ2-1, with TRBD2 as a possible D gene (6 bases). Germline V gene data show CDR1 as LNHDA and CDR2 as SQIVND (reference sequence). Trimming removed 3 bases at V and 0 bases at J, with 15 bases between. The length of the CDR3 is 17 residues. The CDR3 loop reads CASSMGVWGDSYNEQFF. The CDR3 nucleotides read TGTGCCAGTAGTATGGGGGTATGGGGGGACTCCTACAATGAGCAGTTCTTC.

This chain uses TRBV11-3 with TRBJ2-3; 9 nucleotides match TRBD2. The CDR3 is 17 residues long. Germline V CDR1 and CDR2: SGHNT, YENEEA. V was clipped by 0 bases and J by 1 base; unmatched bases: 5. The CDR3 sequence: CASSLEVRLAGTDTQYF. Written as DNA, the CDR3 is TGTGCCAGCAGCTTAGAAGTTAGACTAGCGGGCACAGATACGCAGTATTTT.

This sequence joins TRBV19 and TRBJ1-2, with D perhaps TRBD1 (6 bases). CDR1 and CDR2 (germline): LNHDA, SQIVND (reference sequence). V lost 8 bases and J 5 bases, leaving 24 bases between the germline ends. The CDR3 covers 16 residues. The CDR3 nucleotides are TGTGCCAGTGCTATGAGGGGTGTGGGGGCTGGGTATGGCTACACCTTC. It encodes CASAMRGVGAGYGYTF.

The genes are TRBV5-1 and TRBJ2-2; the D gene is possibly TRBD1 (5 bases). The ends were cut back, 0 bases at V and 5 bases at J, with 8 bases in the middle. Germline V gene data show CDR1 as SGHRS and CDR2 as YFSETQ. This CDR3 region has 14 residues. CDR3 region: CASSLGQLTGELFF. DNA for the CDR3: TGCGCCAGCAGCTTGGGACAGCTTACCGGGGAGCTGTTTTTT.

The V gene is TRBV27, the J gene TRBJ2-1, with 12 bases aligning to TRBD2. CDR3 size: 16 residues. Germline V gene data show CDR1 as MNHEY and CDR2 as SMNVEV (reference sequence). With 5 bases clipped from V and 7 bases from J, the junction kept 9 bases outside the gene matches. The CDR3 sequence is CASSPTTSGGQNEQFF. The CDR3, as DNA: TGTGCCAGCAGTCCTACCACTAGCGGGGGGCAAAATGAGCAGTTCTTC.

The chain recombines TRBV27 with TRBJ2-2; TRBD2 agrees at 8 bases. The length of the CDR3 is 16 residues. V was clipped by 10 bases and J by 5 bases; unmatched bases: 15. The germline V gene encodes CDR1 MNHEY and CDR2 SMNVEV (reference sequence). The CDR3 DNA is TGTGCCACCACAACCGTACCGGGGGGGCGGACCGGGGAGCTGTTTTTT. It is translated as CATTTVPGGRTGELFF.

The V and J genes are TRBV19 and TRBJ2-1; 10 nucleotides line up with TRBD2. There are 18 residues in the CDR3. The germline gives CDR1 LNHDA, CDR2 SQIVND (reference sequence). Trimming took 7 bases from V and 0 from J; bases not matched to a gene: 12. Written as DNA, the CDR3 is TGTGCCAGTACCCCCGGACTAGCGGCCTTGAGCTCCTACAATGAGCAGTTCTTC. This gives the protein CASTPGLAALSSYNEQFF.

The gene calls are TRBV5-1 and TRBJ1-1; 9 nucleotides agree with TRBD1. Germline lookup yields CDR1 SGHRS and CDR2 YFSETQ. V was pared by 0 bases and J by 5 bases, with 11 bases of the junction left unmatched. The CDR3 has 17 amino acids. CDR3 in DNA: TGCGCCAGCAGCTTGGTAGGGACAGGGCGTATAAGTACTGAAGCTTTCTTT. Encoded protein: CASSLVGTGRISTEAFF.

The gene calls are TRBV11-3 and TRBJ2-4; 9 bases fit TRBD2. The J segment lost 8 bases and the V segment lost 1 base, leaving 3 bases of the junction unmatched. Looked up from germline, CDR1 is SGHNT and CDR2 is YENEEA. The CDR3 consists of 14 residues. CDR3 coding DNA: TGTGCCAGCAGCTTAGGCGGGGGGGCGGACATTCAGTACTTC. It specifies CASSLGGGADIQYF.